This T cell receptor beta chain was captured by sequencing in a study of shared clonotypes between healthy human individuals. V was trimmed by 6 bases and J by 3 bases, leaving 17 bases between them. This CDR3 spans 15 amino acids. Germline-derived CDR1 and CDR2 are PRHDT and FYEKMQ (reference sequence). Every unsorted PBMC PCR replicate was loaded with about 320 ng DNA, tens of thousands of T cell genomes. Produced via immunoSEQ multiplex PCR; TCRdb's table is partial and in-frame only. The table lists 450,000 to 550,000 clones, 79% of them singletons. In this sample, this clone turned up once. The TCR was taken from a woman in her thirties or forties in good health. Some clones in this sample may be carry-over from other donors' samples. Material: PBMCs. The rearrangement links TRBV13 to TRBJ1-2; D unclear. For the CDR3, the DNA is TGTGCCAGCAGTACCGAGGCAGCGGAATACTATGGCTACACCTTC. It codes for CASSTEAAEYYGYTF.